This T cell receptor beta chain stems from a study of cytomegalovirus exposure and HLA in healthy donors. This clone was observed a handful of times. Every donor was a healthy person donating bone marrow. The primer mix had 60 Vbeta and 13 Jbeta primers. Sequencing was performed with immunoSEQ multiplex PCR; in TCRdb, only in-frame clones are kept and a portion is missing. The repertoire includes approximately 88,000 clones, under 85% of them detected once, and 1.2% to 1.5% sits in the top ten. CDR1 is MNHEY and CDR2 is SMNVEV in the germline V gene (reference sequence). The V end was cut by 4 bases, the J end by 6 bases, with 13 bases between. The CDR3 contains 13 residues.

The material sequenced was PBMCs. J is TRBJ2-7 and V is TRBV27, with D possibly matching TRBD1 (6 bases). This clonotype was sampled from a male donor in good health and CMV-seronegative. The CDR3 loop reads CASSSRTAFEQYF. In nucleotides, the CDR3 is TGTGCCAGCAGTTCTAGGACAGCCTTCGAGCAGTACTTC.